A selection of T cell receptor beta chains follows, all from one sample in a study of cytomegalovirus exposure and HLA in healthy donors. Method: immunoSEQ multiplex PCR; TCRdb's copy keeps in-frame clones and lacks some. Of about 130,000 clones listed, about 80% are singletons. Sequencing input: PBMCs. These receptors all stem from a woman aged 40 to 49 in good health and CMV-seronegative. Each CDR3 is given with its conserved first and last residue. A D gene is named only where the DNA matches it firmly. A row's size may be missing; if present it is once, few, many or a size class.

-,-,TRBJ2-3,TRBV9,CASSLDSTIDTQYF,TGTGCCAGCAGCCTCGACTCCACCATAGATACGCAGTATTTT
-,TRBD2,TRBJ2-3,TRBV7-6,CASSLVLAGDVTDTQYF,TGTGCCAGCAGCTTAGTCCTAGCGGGAGACGTTACAGATACGCAGTATTTT
-,TRBD1,TRBJ1-2,TRBV4-2,CASSQEWGQGDGYTF,TGTGCCAGCAGCCAAGAATGGGGACAGGGCGATGGCTACACCTTC
-,-,TRBJ1-2,TRBV7-9,CASSLREGVDYGYTF,TGTGCCAGCAGCTTAAGGGAGGGGGTCGACTATGGCTACACCTTC
-,TRBD2,TRBJ2-1,TRBV6-5,CASSSTSGRVNEQFF,TGTGCCAGCAGTTCGACTAGCGGGAGGGTGAATGAGCAGTTCTTC
-,TRBD1,TRBJ1-4,TRBV6-5,CASSSDRGLEKLFF,TGTGCCAGCAGTTCCGACAGGGGGCTTGAAAAACTGTTTTTT
-,TRBD1,TRBJ2-7,TRBV6-5,CASSSGQDSYEQYF,TGTGCCAGCAGTAGCGGACAGGACTCCTACGAGCAGTACTTC
-,-,TRBJ1-5,TRBV6-1,CASSEQGANQPQHF,TGTGCCAGCAGTGAACAGGGTGCCAATCAGCCCCAGCATTTT
-,-,TRBJ1-5,TRBV7-3,CASSLEAGQPQHF,TGTGCCAGCAGCTTAGAGGCCGGGCAGCCCCAGCATTTT
-,-,TRBJ2-3,TRBV7-9,CASSFPRRAGVTDTQYF,TGTGCCAGCAGCTTCCCGCGGCGGGCAGGGGTGACAGATACGCAGTATTTT
-,-,TRBJ1-2,TRBV6-4,CASSDGVRGYTF,TGTGCCAGCAGTGACGGTGTTCGGGGCTACACCTTC
-,TRBD1,TRBJ1-1,TRBV25-1,CASSETGMNTEAFF,TGTGCCAGCAGTGAGACAGGGATGAACACTGAAGCTTTCTTT
once,-,TRBJ1-2,TRBV27,CASGSGFF,TGTGCATCGGGGAGTGGCTTCTTC
-,TRBD1,TRBJ2-3,TRBV6-1,CATCPSGGAWDTQYF,TGTGCCACTTGCCCTTCAGGGGGTGCATGGGATACGCAGTATTTT
-,-,TRBJ1-2,TRBV29-1,CSVWGGGGYTF,TGCAGCGTGTGGGGAGGGGGTGGCTACACCTTC
once,-,TRBJ2-1,TRBV7-2,CASSLTPGEQFF,TGTGCCAGCAGCTTAACTCCCGGTGAGCAGTTCTTC
-,-,TRBJ2-7,TRBV21-1,CASSKVCRGPFYEQYF,TGTGCCAGCAGCAAAGTGTGCAGGGGACCATTCTACGAGCAGTACTTC
once,-,TRBJ2-2,TRBV27,CASSLTNTGELFF,TGTGCCAGCAGTTTAACTAACACCGGGGAGCTGTTTTTT
-,-,TRBJ1-1,TRBV7-2,CASSFMGGTEAFF,TGTGCCAGCAGCTTTATGGGGGGCACTGAAGCTTTCTTT
once,-,TRBJ1-5,TRBV27,CAGSSPGSNQPQHF,TGTGCCGGCAGTTCCCCGGGTAGCAATCAGCCCCAGCATTTT
-,TRBD2,TRBJ2-5,TRBV5-1,CASSLTSGRGPETQYF,TGCGCCAGCAGCTTGACTAGCGGGAGGGGTCCGGAGACCCAGTACTTC
-,TRBD2,TRBJ2-1,TRBV29-1,CSVVASGREQFF,TGCAGCGTTGTTGCTAGCGGGAGGGAGCAGTTCTTC
-,TRBD1,TRBJ1-6,TRBV7-9,CASSLETGGSNSPLHF,TGTGCCAGCAGCTTAGAGACAGGGGGTTCAAATTCACCCCTCCACTTT
-,-,TRBJ1-1,TRBV15,CATSLGSNTEAFF,TGTGCCACCAGTCTTGGGAGCAACACTGAAGCTTTCTTT
-,-,TRBJ1-1,TRBV25-1,CASSAQGRNTEAFF,TGTGCCAGCAGTGCCCAGGGGAGGAACACTGAAGCTTTCTTT
-,TRBD1,TRBJ1-4,TRBV9,CASSVATGADNEKLFF,TGTGCCAGCAGCGTTGCTACAGGGGCTGATAATGAAAAACTGTTTTTT
-,TRBD1,TRBJ1-5,TRBV5-4,CASSRNRGQPQHF,TGTGCCAGCAGCCGGAACAGGGGACAGCCCCAGCATTTT
-,TRBD2,TRBJ2-1,TRBV7-9,CASSLTGGAREQFF,TGTGCCAGCAGCTTAACCGGGGGGGCTCGTGAGCAGTTCTTC
few,-,TRBJ1-1,TRBV7-9,CASSLTGVVNTEAFF,TGTGCCAGCAGCTTGACGGGTGTCGTGAACACTGAAGCTTTCTTT
-,TRBD1,TRBJ1-2,TRBV29-1,CSVIDRGNYGYTF,TGCAGCGTTATCGACAGGGGGAACTATGGCTACACCTTC
-,TRBD2,TRBJ2-2,TRBV19,CATPAGRNTGELFF,TGTGCCACCCCAGCGGGGCGGAACACCGGGGAGCTGTTTTTT
-,-,TRBJ1-2,TRBV15,CATSRQGDGYTF,TGTGCCACCAGCAGACAGGGCGATGGCTACACCTTC
-,-,TRBJ1-1,TRBV6-6,CASSSRTTVPEAFF,TGTGCCAGCAGTTCCCGGACAACGGTCCCTGAAGCTTTCTTT
-,TRBD1,TRBJ1-4,TRBV7-9,CARSSPDRGRFEKLFF,TGTGCCCGCAGCTCACCGGACAGGGGGCGGTTTGAAAAACTGTTTTTT
-,TRBD2,TRBJ2-3,TRBV19,CASSSGHGGEDTQYF,TGTGCCAGTAGTTCCGGACACGGGGGGGAGGATACGCAGTATTTT
-,TRBD1,TRBJ2-5,TRBV15,CATSRSTGGGETQYF,TGTGCCACCAGCAGATCCACAGGGGGCGGGGAGACCCAGTACTTC
-,TRBD1,TRBJ1-2,TRBV10-1,CASSLGQRLYGYTF,TGCGCCAGCAGTCTGGGACAGAGACTCTATGGCTACACCTTC
-,-,TRBJ1-2,TRBV6-1,CASKDSPYGYTF,TGTGCCAGCAAGGACAGCCCCTATGGCTACACCTTC
-,-,TRBJ2-7,TRBV9,CASSVGIGEAYEQYF,TGTGCCAGCAGCGTAGGGATCGGAGAAGCCTACGAGCAGTACTTC
-,TRBD1,TRBJ2-7,TRBV7-6,CASSSGQGVNEQYF,TGTGCCAGCAGCTCGGGACAGGGGGTCAACGAGCAGTACTTC
-,TRBD1,TRBJ1-2,TRBV6-6,CASSYSPGGRGYTF,TGTGCCAGCAGTTACTCGCCAGGGGGGCGGGGCTACACCTTC
-,-,TRBJ2-1,TRBV19,CASSILSINEQFF,TGTGCCAGTAGTATTCTTAGCATCAATGAGCAGTTCTTC
few,-,TRBJ1-4,TRBV6-1,CASSAQIANEKLFF,TGTGCCAGCAGTGCACAGATTGCTAATGAAAAACTGTTTTTT
-,-,TRBJ2-7,TRBV4-1,CASSQDYRRPYEQYF,TGCGCCAGCAGCCAAGATTACAGGAGACCCTACGAGCAGTACTTC
-,TRBD1,TRBJ1-5,TRBV19,CASGDRGANRPQHF,TGTGCCAGTGGGGACAGGGGAGCAAATCGGCCCCAGCATTTT
-,-,TRBJ1-1,TRBV4-3,CASSQEPRGGTEAFF,TGCGCCAGCAGCCAAGAGCCTAGAGGGGGCACTGAAGCTTTCTTT
-,TRBD1,TRBJ1-5,TRBV18,CASSPFRTGKGNQPQHF,TGTGCCAGCTCACCCTTTAGGACAGGGAAGGGCAATCAGCCCCAGCATTTT
-,TRBD2,TRBJ2-2,TRBV5-1,CASRPPGLAAGELFF,TGCGCCAGCAGACCGCCGGGACTAGCGGCCGGGGAGCTGTTTTTT
-,-,TRBJ1-1,TRBV5-4,CASSLGGPPHTEAFF,TGTGCCAGCAGCTTGGGGGGGCCCCCTCACACTGAAGCTTTCTTT
few,-,TRBJ2-7,TRBV6-1,CASSEWAPAYEQYF,TGTGCCAGCAGTGAATGGGCACCAGCCTACGAGCAGTACTTC
-,-,TRBJ1-6,TRBV4-2,CASSQDRGSPLHF,TGTGCCAGCAGCCAAGACAGAGGATCACCCCTCCACTTT
-,TRBD1,TRBJ1-5,TRBV2,CASSYRGLNQPQHF,TGTGCCAGCAGTTACAGGGGGCTTAATCAGCCCCAGCATTTT
-,TRBD1,TRBJ2-1,TRBV4-1,CASSQYQGARSYNEQFF,TGCGCCAGCAGCCAATACCAGGGGGCGAGGAGCTACAATGAGCAGTTCTTC
-,-,TRBJ2-7,TRBV5-6,CASSPLGGETYEQYF,TGTGCCAGCAGCCCTCTTGGCGGGGAGACTTACGAGCAGTACTTC
-,TRBD2,TRBJ2-1,TRBV7-2,CASSLAGTRGHNEQFF,TGTGCCAGCAGCTTAGCGGGGACTAGAGGCCACAATGAGCAGTTCTTC